This T cell receptor (beta chain) was recorded in a study of technical replicates of blood from a few donors. Repertoires were generated with immunoSEQ multiplex PCR, while TCRdb's copy carries only in-frame clones and drops some. Among about 81,000 clones listed, approximately 96% were seen once. Germline loops: CDR1 SGDLS, CDR2 YYNGEE. V dropped 0 bases and J dropped 3 bases, with 5 bases sitting between them. The CDR3 consists of 13 residues. The chain is built from TRBV9 and TRBJ2-3, with unresolved D. The origin of this receptor is a human donor in good health. Specimen: T cells isolated from PBMCs. CDR3 region: CASSVERTDTQYF. CDR3 nucleotides: TGTGCCAGCAGCGTAGAGCGTACAGATACGCAGTATTTT.